The 17 T cell receptor beta chains listed next were all sequenced from one sample in a study of cytotoxic CD8 clonotypes in ibrutinib-treated CLL (dated by TCRdb to about 2021). The library was generated by the immunoSEQ multiplex PCR assay. TCRdb carries this immuneACCESS record with in-frame sequences only. Its versions omit some clonotypes, under half of them owing to an unresolved V gene in the studies checked, with the rest unexplained. In all, the sample holds approximately 340,000 clones, and approximately 67% of those were seen once. Roughly 6.7% of the sample is taken by the ten largest. The specimen was PBMCs, collected after 36 months of ibrutinib treatment. The receptors come from a human donor with chronic lymphocytic leukemia.

The gene calls are TRBV18 and TRBJ1-5; 7 nucleotides agree with TRBD1. Germline V gene sequence: CDR1 KGHSH, CDR2 LQKENI. CDR3 length: 14 amino acids. Trimming cost V 3 bases and J 6 bases; bases outside gene matches: 5. CDR3 in amino acids: CASSPRTGPQPQHF. Written as DNA, the CDR3 is TGTGCCAGCTCACCGCGGACAGGCCCTCAGCCCCAGCATTTT.

The chain carries TRBV2 and TRBJ2-1, with 10 bases matching TRBD1. With V trimmed by 6 bases and J by 9 bases, 5 bases remained unmatched. Looked up from germline, CDR1 is SNHLY and CDR2 is FYNNEI. The CDR3 sequence is 13 residues long. The CDR3 sequence is CASRGTGDSEQFF. The CDR3 DNA reads TGTGCCAGCAGAGGGACAGGGGATAGTGAGCAGTTCTTC.

CDR3 sequence reads: CASSSSVVRLTDTQYF. The DNA of the CDR3 is TGCGCCAGCAGCTCCTCTGTGGTACGTTTGACAGATACGCAGTATTTT. V gene TRBV5-1 combines with J gene TRBJ2-3; D not resolved. Germline CDR1 reads SGHRS; CDR2 reads YFSETQ. Trimming pared 3 bases from V and 3 bases from J, leaving 17 bases between. This CDR3 is 16 amino acids long.

The V and J genes are TRBV5-6 and TRBJ1-6; possible D gene TRBD1, 6 bases. This CDR3 is 17 amino acids long. Per the germline V gene, CDR1 is SGHDT and CDR2 is YYEEEE. Between the trimmed V and J ends, which lost 4 bases and 10 bases, there was a span of 24 bases. The DNA for the CDR3 is TGTGCCAGCAGCGTAGGGCATACAGGGCCTTATGGCTCACCCCTCCACTTT. Amino acid sequence: CASSVGHTGPYGSPLHF.

This clone was observed a handful of times. The J gene is TRBJ2-1, the V gene TRBV4-3; D call uncertain. V was shortened by 1 base and J by 0 bases, with 7 bases between the two germline ends. The germline V gene has CDR1 LGHNA and CDR2 YSLEER. The CDR3 is made up of 15 amino acids. For the CDR3, the DNA is TGCGCCAGCAGCCAAGTACCCAGCTCCTACAATGAGCAGTTCTTC. Translating it yields CASSQVPSSYNEQFF.

The chain joins TRBV7-8 to TRBJ2-2, with 7 bases lining up with TRBD2. Germline CDR1 SGHVS, CDR2 FQNEAQ. J gave up 3 bases and V 5 bases, and 6 bases lay outside the gene matches. The CDR3 sequence is 15 residues long. The CDR3 DNA reads as TGTGCCAGCAGCAAGGGACTACACGACACCGGGGAGCTGTTTTTT. Amino acids: CASSKGLHDTGELFF.

The chain joins TRBV12-5 to TRBJ2-7; the D gene could be TRBD1 or TRBD2 (5 bases each). This CDR3 spans 16 amino acids. Trimming left V 7 bases short and J 2 bases short, with 21 bases between. Looked up from germline, CDR1 is LGHNT and CDR2 is FRNRAP. The CDR3 is CASAAVGGQSTYEQYF. The CDR3 bases are TGTGCTAGTGCCGCGGTTGGAGGACAATCGACCTACGAGCAGTACTTC. Full variable domain (remainder filled in from reference TRBV12-5 and TRBJ2-7): DARVTQTPRHKVTEMGQEVTMRCQPILGHNTVFWYRQTMMQGLELLAYFRNRAPLDDSGMPKDRFSAEMPDATLATLKIQPSEPRDSAVYFCASAAVGGQSTYEQYFGPGTRLTVT.

This clone turned up a few times. The CDR3, as DNA: TGTGCCAGCAGTTTCATCAGAACAGGCTACACCTTC. Protein sequence: CASSFIRTGYTF. This chain joins TRBV28 and TRBJ1-2; D is ambiguous. V gave up 3 bases and J gave up 8 bases, with 10 bases separating them. The CDR3 is 12 amino acids. CDR1 is MDHEN and CDR2 is SYDVKM in the germline V gene.

V is TRBV6-1 and J is TRBJ2-5; the match to TRBD2 covers 9 bases. The CDR3 runs to 15 residues. The germline gives CDR1 MNHNS, CDR2 SASEGT. Trimming at V came to 1 base and at J to 2 bases, leaving 2 bases not matched to a gene. DNA for the CDR3: TGTGCCAGCAGTGAAGGGGGACTAGCTCAAGAGACCCAGTACTTC. Encoded protein: CASSEGGLAQETQYF.

The chain recombines TRBV6-6 with TRBJ2-2, with 12 bases matching TRBD1. The length of the CDR3 is 15 residues. Germline CDR1 MNHNY, CDR2 SVGAGI (reference sequence). Germline trimming cut 6 bases from V and 6 bases from J; bases unmatched to any gene: 5. Written as DNA, the CDR3 is TGTGCCAGCAGACCGGGACAGGGGGCTGCCGGGGAGCTGTTTTTT. Translation: CASRPGQGAAGELFF.

The rearrangement joins TRBV4-1 to TRBJ2-5; 7 nucleotides agree with TRBD1. V dropped 4 bases and J dropped 2; count of bases not matched to a gene: 4. The germline gives CDR1 MGHRA, CDR2 YSYEKL. The CDR3 is made up of 14 amino acids. The CDR3 loop reads CASSPWTGQETQYF. The DNA of the CDR3 is TGCGCCAGCAGCCCCTGGACAGGACAAGAGACCCAGTACTTC.

The V and J genes are TRBV15 and TRBJ2-7; 8 nucleotides match TRBD2. Looked up from germline, CDR1 is LNHNV and CDR2 is YYDKDF (reference sequence). The length of the CDR3 is 14 residues. J gave up 3 bases and V 4 bases, and 5 bases lay outside the gene matches. The CDR3 DNA sequence: TGTGCCACCAGCATCGGGACTAGTGTCTACGAGCAGTACTTC. Protein: CATSIGTSVYEQYF.

The chain has TRBV9 and TRBJ2-3; D remains ambiguous. The CDR3 has 18 amino acids. The germline CDR1 and CDR2 sequences are SGDLS and YYNGEE. Deletions cut 0 bases from V and 2 bases from J, with 19 bases between. This CDR3 is CASSVDRAPRSPTDTQYF. The DNA for the CDR3 is TGTGCCAGCAGCGTAGATCGGGCGCCGCGGAGTCCCACAGATACGCAGTATTTT.

The chain has TRBV5-1 and TRBJ1-2; no definite D call. CDR3 length: 15 residues. V was clipped by 0 bases and J by 4 bases, with 13 bases between them. CDR1 is SGHRS and CDR2 is YFSETQ in the germline V gene. For the CDR3, the DNA is TGCGCCAGCAGCTTGGATGGAGTCGGGTCCTATGGCTACACCTTC. This translates into CASSLDGVGSYGYTF. Looking up the rest from reference TRBV5-1 and TRBJ1-2 gives the full variable domain: KAGVTQTPRYLIKTRGQQVTLSCSPISGHRSVSWYQQTPGQGLQFLFEYFSETQRNKGNFPGRFSGRQFSNSRSEMNVSTLELGDSALYLCASSLDGVGSYGYTFGSGTRLTVV.

The chain combines TRBV28 with TRBJ2-7; weak D call: TRBD1 (6 bases). The V end was cut by 11 bases, the J end by 2 bases, with 13 bases between. The CDR3 runs 12 residues. CDR1 and CDR2 (germline): MDHEN, SYDVKM. CDR3 sequence reads: CAGGLGPYEQYF. CDR3 bases: TGTGCCGGGGGCCTGGGTCCCTACGAGCAGTACTTC.

CDR3 DNA: TGTGCCAGCAGCTTAAGCACAGGGGGTATCACAGATACGCAGTATTTT. This encodes CASSLSTGGITDTQYF. V usage is TRBV7-3 and J usage is TRBJ2-3, with 8 bases matching TRBD1. V was clipped by 1 base and J by 2 bases; unmatched bases: 5. The CDR3 runs 16 residues. Germline V gene lookup returns CDR1 SGHTA and CDR2 FQGTGA.

V is TRBV2 and J is TRBJ2-5, with a weak D call TRBD1 (6 bases). Germline V gene sequence: CDR1 SNHLY, CDR2 FYNNEI. Trimming removed 8 bases from V and 6 bases from J, with 10 bases in between. The CDR3 spans 11 residues. This chain's CDR3 is CASRQVQTQYF. The CDR3 DNA reads TGTGCCAGCCGACAGGTACAGACCCAGTACTTC. Full variable domain (outside the CDR3, taken from reference TRBV2 and TRBJ2-5): EPEVTQTPSHQVTQMGQEVILRCVPISNHLYFYWYRQILGQKVEFLVSFYNNEISEKSEIFDDQFSVERPDGSNFTLKIRSTKLEDSAMYFCASRQVQTQYFGPGTRLLVL.